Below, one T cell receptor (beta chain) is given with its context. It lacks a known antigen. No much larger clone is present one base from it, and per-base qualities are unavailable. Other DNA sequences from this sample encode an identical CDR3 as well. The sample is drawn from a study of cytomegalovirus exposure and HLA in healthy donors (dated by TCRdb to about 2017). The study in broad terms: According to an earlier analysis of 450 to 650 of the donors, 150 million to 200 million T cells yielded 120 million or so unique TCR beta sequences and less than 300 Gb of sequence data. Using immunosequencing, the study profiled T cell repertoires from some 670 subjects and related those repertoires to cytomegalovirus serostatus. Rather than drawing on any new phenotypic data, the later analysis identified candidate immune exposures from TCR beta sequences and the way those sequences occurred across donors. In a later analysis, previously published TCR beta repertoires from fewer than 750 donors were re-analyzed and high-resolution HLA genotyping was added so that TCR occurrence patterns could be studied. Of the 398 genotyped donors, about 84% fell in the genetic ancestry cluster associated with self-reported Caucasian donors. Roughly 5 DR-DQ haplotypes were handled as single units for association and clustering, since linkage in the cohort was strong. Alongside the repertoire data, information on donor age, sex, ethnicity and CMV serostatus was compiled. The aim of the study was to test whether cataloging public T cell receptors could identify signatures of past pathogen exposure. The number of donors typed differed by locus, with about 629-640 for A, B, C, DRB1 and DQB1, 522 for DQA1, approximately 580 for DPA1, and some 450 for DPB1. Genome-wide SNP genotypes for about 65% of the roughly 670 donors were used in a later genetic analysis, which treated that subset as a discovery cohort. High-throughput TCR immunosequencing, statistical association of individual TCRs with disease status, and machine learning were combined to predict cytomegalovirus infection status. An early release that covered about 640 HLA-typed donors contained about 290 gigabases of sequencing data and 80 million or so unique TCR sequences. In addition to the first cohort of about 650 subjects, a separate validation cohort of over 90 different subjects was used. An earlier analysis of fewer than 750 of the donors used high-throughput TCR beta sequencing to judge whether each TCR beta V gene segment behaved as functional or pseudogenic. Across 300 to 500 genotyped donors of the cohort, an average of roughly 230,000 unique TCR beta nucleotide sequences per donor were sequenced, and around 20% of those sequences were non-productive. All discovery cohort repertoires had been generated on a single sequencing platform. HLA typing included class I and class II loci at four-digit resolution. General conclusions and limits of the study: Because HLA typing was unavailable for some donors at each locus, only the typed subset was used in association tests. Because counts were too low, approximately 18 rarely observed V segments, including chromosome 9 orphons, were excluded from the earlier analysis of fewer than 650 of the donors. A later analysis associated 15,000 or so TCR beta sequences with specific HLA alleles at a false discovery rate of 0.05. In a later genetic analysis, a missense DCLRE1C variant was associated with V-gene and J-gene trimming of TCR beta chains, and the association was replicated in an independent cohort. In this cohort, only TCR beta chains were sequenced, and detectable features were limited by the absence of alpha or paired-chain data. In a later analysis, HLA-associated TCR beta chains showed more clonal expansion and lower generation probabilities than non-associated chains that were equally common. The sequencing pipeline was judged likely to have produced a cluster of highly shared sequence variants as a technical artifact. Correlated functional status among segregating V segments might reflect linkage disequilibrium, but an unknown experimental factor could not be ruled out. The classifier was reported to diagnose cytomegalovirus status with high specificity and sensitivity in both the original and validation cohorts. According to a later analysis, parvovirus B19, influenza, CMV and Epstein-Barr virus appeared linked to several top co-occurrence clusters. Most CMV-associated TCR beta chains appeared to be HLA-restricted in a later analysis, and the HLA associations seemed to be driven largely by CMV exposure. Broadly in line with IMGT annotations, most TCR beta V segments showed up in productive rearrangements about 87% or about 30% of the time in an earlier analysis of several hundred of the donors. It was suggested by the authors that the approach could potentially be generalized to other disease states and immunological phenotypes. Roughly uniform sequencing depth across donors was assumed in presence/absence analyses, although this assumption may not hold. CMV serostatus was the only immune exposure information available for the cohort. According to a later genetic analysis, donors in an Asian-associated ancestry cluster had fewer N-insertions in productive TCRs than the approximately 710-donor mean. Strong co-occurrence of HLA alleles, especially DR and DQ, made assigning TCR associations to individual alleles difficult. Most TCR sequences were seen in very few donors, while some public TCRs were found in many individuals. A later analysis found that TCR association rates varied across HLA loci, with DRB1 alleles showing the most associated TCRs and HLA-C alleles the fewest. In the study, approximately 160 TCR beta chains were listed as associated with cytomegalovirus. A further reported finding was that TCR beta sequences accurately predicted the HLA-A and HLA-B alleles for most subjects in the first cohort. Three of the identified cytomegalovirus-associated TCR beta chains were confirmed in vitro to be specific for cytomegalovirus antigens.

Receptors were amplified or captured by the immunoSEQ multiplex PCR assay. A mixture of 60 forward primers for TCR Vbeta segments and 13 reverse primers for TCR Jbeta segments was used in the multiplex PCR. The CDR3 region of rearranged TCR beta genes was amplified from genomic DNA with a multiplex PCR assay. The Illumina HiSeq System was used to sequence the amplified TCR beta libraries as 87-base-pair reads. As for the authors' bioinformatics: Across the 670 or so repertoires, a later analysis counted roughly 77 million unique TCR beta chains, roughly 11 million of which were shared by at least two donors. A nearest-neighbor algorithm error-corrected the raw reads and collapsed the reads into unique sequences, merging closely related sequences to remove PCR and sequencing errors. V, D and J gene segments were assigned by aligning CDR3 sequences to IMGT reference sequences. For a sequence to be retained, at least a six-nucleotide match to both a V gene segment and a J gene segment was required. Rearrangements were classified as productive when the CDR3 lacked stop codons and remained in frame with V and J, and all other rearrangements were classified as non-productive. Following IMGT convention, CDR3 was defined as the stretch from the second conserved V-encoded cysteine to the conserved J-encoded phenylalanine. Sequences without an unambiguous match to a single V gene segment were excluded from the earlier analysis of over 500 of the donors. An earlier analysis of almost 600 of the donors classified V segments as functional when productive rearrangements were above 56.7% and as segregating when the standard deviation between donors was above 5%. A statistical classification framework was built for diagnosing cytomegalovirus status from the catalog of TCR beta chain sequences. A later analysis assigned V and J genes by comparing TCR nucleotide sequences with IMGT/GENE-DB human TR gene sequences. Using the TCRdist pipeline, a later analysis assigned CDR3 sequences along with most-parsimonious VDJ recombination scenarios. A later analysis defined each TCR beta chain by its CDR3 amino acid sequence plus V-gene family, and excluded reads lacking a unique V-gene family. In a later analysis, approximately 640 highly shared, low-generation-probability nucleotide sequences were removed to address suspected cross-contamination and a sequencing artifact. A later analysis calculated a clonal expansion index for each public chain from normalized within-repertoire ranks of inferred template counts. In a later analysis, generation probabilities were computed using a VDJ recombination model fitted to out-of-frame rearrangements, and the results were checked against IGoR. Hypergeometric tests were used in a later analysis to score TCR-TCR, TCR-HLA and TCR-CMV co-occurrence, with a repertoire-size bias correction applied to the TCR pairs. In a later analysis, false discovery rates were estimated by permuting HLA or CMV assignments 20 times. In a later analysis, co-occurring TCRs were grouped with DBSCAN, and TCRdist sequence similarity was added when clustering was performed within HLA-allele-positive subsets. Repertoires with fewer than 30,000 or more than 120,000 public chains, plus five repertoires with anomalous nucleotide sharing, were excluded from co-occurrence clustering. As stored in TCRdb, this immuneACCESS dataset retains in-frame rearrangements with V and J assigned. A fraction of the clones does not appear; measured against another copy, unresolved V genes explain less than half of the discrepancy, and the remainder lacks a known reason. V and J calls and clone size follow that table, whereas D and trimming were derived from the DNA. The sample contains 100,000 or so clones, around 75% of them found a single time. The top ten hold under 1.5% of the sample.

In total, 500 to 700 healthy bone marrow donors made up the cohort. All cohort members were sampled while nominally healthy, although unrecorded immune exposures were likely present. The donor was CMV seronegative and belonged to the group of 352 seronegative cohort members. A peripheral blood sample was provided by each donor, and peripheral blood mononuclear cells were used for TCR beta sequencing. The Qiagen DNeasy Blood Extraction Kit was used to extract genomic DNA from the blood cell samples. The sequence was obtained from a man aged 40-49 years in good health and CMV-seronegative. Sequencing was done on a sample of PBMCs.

CDR3 sequence: CASSSSGGVQETQYF. The DNA is TGTGCCAGCTCGTCTAGCGGGGGCGTGCAAGAGACCCAGTACTTC. This chain is built from TRBV7-8 and TRBJ2-5, and TRBD2 aligns with 10 junction nucleotides. From its cysteine to its phenylalanine, the CDR3 spans 15 amino acids. The kept DNA is CDR3 alone, 45 bases in frame from the first base. The germline V end is reduced by 8 bases and the J end by 2 bases; junction bases left unmatched: 8. CDR1 SGHVS and CDR2 FQNEAQ were looked up in the germline V gene.